A selection of T cell receptor beta chains follows, all from one sample in a study of cytomegalovirus exposure and HLA in healthy donors. TCRdb keeps only in-frame clones here, not all; method: immunoSEQ multiplex PCR. The table has some 100,000 clones, approximately 82% seen once; the top ten hold 1.2%. The material sequenced was PBMCs. The receptors originated from a woman between 18 and 29 years old in good health and CMV-seronegative. Each CDR3 is given with its conserved first and last residue. The D gene is left open where the match is weak. Some rows have no size entry. The others give once, few or many, or a class for an expanded clone.

abundance	v_gene	j_gene	d_gene	CDR3nt	CDR3aa
-	TRBV13	TRBJ2-1	-	TGTGCCAGCAGCGTTGACGGGCTCCCGGGGGAGCAGTTCTTC	CASSVDGLPGEQFF
-	TRBV4-3	TRBJ2-5	TRBD2	TGCGCCAGCAGCCACCTCTTGGGGAGGGTCGACAGCCTTCATGAGACCCAGTACTTC	CASSHLLGRVDSLHETQYF
once	TRBV7-9	TRBJ1-2	TRBD1	TGTTCCAGCAGCCGACAGGGAAATTTATTGGCTAACTATGGCTACACCTTC	CSSSRQGNLLANYGYTF
-	TRBV2	TRBJ1-6	-	TGTGCCAGCACGCTCGACAGTCCTCTTAATTCACCCCTCCACTTT	CASTLDSPLNSPLHF
-	TRBV28	TRBJ1-2	-	TGTGCCAGAATCCCCGGGACCGAGCAGGGGAAGGGTCCCTATGGCTACACCTTC	CARIPGTEQGKGPYGYTF
-	TRBV5-6	TRBJ2-5	-	TGTGCCAGCAGCTTGGTCCTAGCAGAGACCCAGTACTTC	CASSLVLAETQYF
-	TRBV4-3	TRBJ2-3	TRBD2	TGCGCCAGCAGCCCGGGGGGAAGAGGGACGAGGAATACGCAGTATTTT	CASSPGGRGTRNTQYF
-	TRBV19	TRBJ2-2	-	TGTGCCAGTAGTATAGTTGGAGTAGGGGGCGGGGAGCTGTTTTTT	CASSIVGVGGGELFF
-	TRBV10-2	TRBJ2-5	TRBD2	TGCGCCAGCAGTGAAATTAGCGGGGGCCTAAACAGAAAGACCCAGTACTTC	CASSEISGGLNRKTQYF
-	TRBV7-9	TRBJ2-7	TRBD1	TGTGCCAGCAGCTTAGCGGGGTGGGCAGGGGGCCGCAACGAGCAGTACTTC	CASSLAGWAGGRNEQYF
-	TRBV14	TRBJ2-7	-	TGTGCCAGCAGCCAAGGTTACAGAACCTACGAGCAGTACTTC	CASSQGYRTYEQYF
-	TRBV10-3	TRBJ2-7	-	TGTGCCGCCGGGGGGGACAGGGACTCCTACGAGCAGTACTTC	CAAGGDRDSYEQYF
-	TRBV4-3	TRBJ1-1	-	TGCGCCAGCAGCCAAGGAGTCAGGTCGAACACTGAAGCTTTCTTT	CASSQGVRSNTEAFF
-	TRBV9	TRBJ2-7	-	TGTGCCAGCAGCGTATACGTCCAAGCCGTAAACCGCCCATCTCTTGAGCAGTACTTC	CASSVYVQAVNRPSLEQYF
-	TRBV7-9	TRBJ2-7	TRBD2	TGTGCCAGCAGCTTCGGGACTAACTCCTACGAGCAGTACTTC	CASSFGTNSYEQYF
-	TRBV4-2	TRBJ2-7	TRBD1	TGTGCCAGCAGCCAATATTGGACCCCGGGACAGGGTTACGAGCAGTACTTC	CASSQYWTPGQGYEQYF
-	TRBV27	TRBJ2-5	TRBD2	TGTGCCAGCAGTTTTAGCGGGGGGCTCGTAGAGACCCAGTACTTC	CASSFSGGLVETQYF
once	TRBV28	TRBJ2-2	TRBD1	TGTGCCAGCAGTTTATCCAGGGGGCTCGGCGGGGAGCTGTTTTTT	CASSLSRGLGGELFF
once	TRBV6-1	TRBJ2-5	-	TGTGCCAGCAGCCTGGCAGATTACCAAGAGACCCAGTACTTC	CASSLADYQETQYF
-	TRBV5-5	TRBJ2-7	TRBD1	TGTGCCAGCAGCTCCCGGGACAGAGCCTACGAGCAGTACTTC	CASSSRDRAYEQYF
-	TRBV7-8	TRBJ2-2	-	TGTGCCAGCAGCTTCAGCCCGACTCATCACGGGAGACATAGGACCGGGGAGCTGTTTTTT	CASSFSPTHHGRHRTGELFF
-	TRBV7-8	TRBJ2-5	-	TGTGCCAGCAGCCCCTTAAGGAGGTTCGAGACCCAGTACTTC	CASSPLRRFETQYF